These 20 T cell receptor beta chains share one sample of origin, sequenced in a study of T cells in Graves' hyperthyroidism and ophthalmopathy. Amplified TCR beta CDR3 regions derived from RNA transcripts. The HTBI primer set drove a first-round RT-PCR of the TCR CDR3. TCRdb analysed the multiplex PCR reads with MiXCR anew, one entry per CDR3 protein. The data contain about 400,000 distinct CDR3 sequences, approximately 15% of them singletons. Sequenced sample: blood. Receptors originate from a woman under 30 with Graves' hyperthyroidism.

This clonotype was seen many times. The CDR3 coding sequence is TGTGCCAGCAGCTTAGACCAGGGTGGGGAGACCCAGTACTTC. Its protein is CASSLDQGGETQYF. The rearrangement uses TRBV11-2 and TRBJ2-5; maybe TRBD1 (5 bases). The CDR3 contains 14 residues. From germline, CDR1 is SGHAT and CDR2 FQNNGV. V gave up 0 bases and J gave up 5 bases, with 10 bases separating them.

This chain joins TRBV4-1 and TRBJ2-3, with 8 bases identical to TRBD2. The CDR3 runs 15 residues. Germline V gene data show CDR1 as MGHRA and CDR2 as YSYEKL. With 2 bases clipped from V and 2 bases from J, the junction kept 3 bases outside the gene matches. CDR3 sequence (DNA): TGCGCCAGCAGCCAACTAGCGGGCATCACAGATACGCAGTATTTT. Residues: CASSQLAGITDTQYF.

This clonotype has more than one count but fewer than ten. The chain recombines TRBV4-3 with TRBJ2-1; possibly TRBD1 for D (6 bases). The V gene lost 1 base and the J gene lost 4 bases, with 14 bases spanning the gap. The CDR3 consists of 16 residues. Per germline, CDR1 LGHNA and CDR2 YSLEER. This CDR3 is CASSQVGRGSYNEQFF. In nucleotides, the CDR3 is TGCGCCAGCAGCCAAGTCGGTAGGGGGTCATACAATGAGCAGTTCTTC.

V gene TRBV6-6 combines with J gene TRBJ1-2, with D perhaps matching TRBD1 (6 bases). CDR1 is MNHNY, CDR2 SVGAGI, per germline (reference sequence). This CDR3 contains 15 residues. The V end lost 2 bases, the J end lost 7 bases, and 17 bases lay between the germline ends. The CDR3 nucleotides read TGTGCCAGCAGTTACCACGGACAGCAGAAGGCTGGCTACACCTTC. It yields the protein CASSYHGQQKAGYTF.

This clonotype was seen only a few times. The rearrangement uses TRBV9 and TRBJ1-1; D is undetermined. Germline CDR1 reads SGDLS; CDR2 reads YYNGEE. The CDR3 has 14 residues. Trimming removed 0 bases from V and 0 bases from J, with 6 bases in between. CDR3 protein: CASSVAPVNTEAFF. CDR3 nucleotides: TGTGCCAGCAGCGTAGCGCCCGTGAACACTGAAGCTTTCTTT.

V and J are TRBV11-2 and TRBJ1-2, with 9 nucleotides matching TRBD1. From germline, CDR1 is SGHAT and CDR2 FQNNGV. The CDR3 spans 15 residues. After removal of 4 bases from V and 8 bases from J, the junction contained 11 bases not matched to a gene. CDR3 sequence: CASSSPGTGLRGYTF. The CDR3, as DNA: TGTGCCAGCAGCTCCCCCGGGACAGGGTTGAGGGGCTACACCTTC. The full variable domain, completed using reference TRBV11-2 and TRBJ1-2, is EAGVAQSPRYKIIEKRQSVAFWCNPISGHATLYWYQQILGQGPKLLIQFQNNGVVDDSQLPKDRFSAERLKGVDSTLKIQPAKLEDSAVYLCASSSPGTGLRGYTFGSGTRLTVV.

This clonotype was detected ten times or more. V is TRBV6-1 and J is TRBJ1-5, with no clear D. CDR3 size: 15 residues. Looked up from germline, CDR1 is MNHNS and CDR2 is SASEGT. The V end lost 2 bases, the J end lost 6 bases, and 14 bases lay between the germline ends. CDR3 region: CASSESGRAFQPQHF. The CDR3 DNA sequence: TGTGCCAGCAGTGAATCGGGGAGGGCTTTTCAGCCCCAGCATTTT.

This clonotype was picked up one time. This may stem from a read error, because a much larger clone lies one nucleotide away. In DNA, the CDR3 is TGTGCCAGCAGTTACTCGGCTAGCGGGGGGGCCAACACCGGGGAGCTGCTTTTT. Encoded protein: CASSYSASGGANTGELLF. The V and J genes are TRBV6-5 and TRBJ2-2; 12 nucleotides line up with TRBD2. Per the germline V gene, CDR1 is MNHEY and CDR2 is SVGAGI. There are 18 residues in the CDR3.

This clonotype was counted ten times or more. The J gene is TRBJ2-1, the V gene TRBV7-3; 10 bases map to TRBD2. The germline gives CDR1 SGHTA, CDR2 FQGTGA. Trimming took 5 bases from V and 3 from J; bases not matched to a gene: 4. The length of the CDR3 is 15 residues. CDR3 in amino acids: CASSQPSGGYNEQFF. In DNA, the CDR3 is TGTGCCAGCAGCCAACCTAGCGGGGGCTACAATGAGCAGTTCTTC.

This clonotype has a count of ten or more. The chain combines TRBV3-1 with TRBJ2-1; the match to TRBD2 covers 11 bases. This CDR3 comprises 16 residues. V lost 3 bases, J lost 6 bases, and 7 bases stayed unmatched. Germline CDR1 is LGHDT and CDR2 is YNNKEL (reference sequence). Here the CDR3 reads CASSQVGTSGFNEQFF. The DNA of the CDR3 is TGTGCCAGCAGCCAGGTCGGGACTAGCGGTTTCAATGAGCAGTTCTTC.

This chain connects TRBV5-1 to TRBJ2-1; 15 nucleotides agree with TRBD2. Trimming at V came to 4 bases and at J to 8 bases, leaving 4 bases not matched to a gene. Germline V lookup: CDR1 SGHRS, CDR2 YFSETQ. This CDR3 spans 15 amino acids. The CDR3: CASSRGLAGGDEQFF. Written as DNA, the CDR3 is TGCGCCAGCAGCCGGGGACTAGCGGGAGGTGATGAGCAGTTCTTC.

This clonotype was counted many times. J is TRBJ1-1 and V is TRBV11-2, with unresolved D. V dropped 1 base and J dropped 2 bases, with 5 bases sitting between them. The CDR3 runs 13 residues. CDR1 is SGHAT, CDR2 FQNNGV, per germline. The CDR3 is CASSLAINTEAFF. The CDR3 coding sequence is TGTGCCAGCAGCTTAGCCATAAACACTGAAGCTTTCTTT.

This rearrangement joins TRBV7-9 to TRBJ1-4, with 8 positions matching TRBD1. V was pared by 5 bases and J by 5 bases, with 7 bases of the junction left unmatched. Germline CDR1 is SEHNR and CDR2 is FQNEAQ (reference sequence). This CDR3 contains 15 residues. CDR3 in DNA: TGTGCCAGCAGCGAGGCAGGGGGCTCCAATGAAAAACTGTTTTTT. It codes for CASSEAGGSNEKLFF.

This clonotype appeared many times. The chain combines TRBV12-3 or TRBV12-4 with TRBJ2-5, with D possibly matching TRBD2 (5 bases). V lost 6 bases and J 5 bases, leaving 13 bases between the germline ends. The CDR3 has 13 residues. DNA of the CDR3: TGTGCCAGCAGCCGAACTAGTCATGAGACCCAGTACTTC. Protein product: CASSRTSHETQYF.

V is TRBV10-3 and J is TRBJ2-3, with 14 bases fitting TRBD2. The CDR3 runs 14 residues. J was trimmed by 8 bases and V by 6 bases; bases with no gene match: 4. In germline, CDR1 is ENHRY, CDR2 SYGVKD. The CDR3, as DNA: TGTGCCATCAGATCCGGGACTAGCGGGAGTACGCAGTATTTT. Translation: CAIRSGTSGSTQYF.

This clonotype has at least ten counts. The V call is TRBV7-3, the J call TRBJ2-5; D might be TRBD1 (6 bases). With 5 bases removed from V and 6 bases from J, the gap between germline ends came to 16 bases. The germline V gene encodes CDR1 SGHTA and CDR2 FQGTGA. This CDR3 is built from 14 residues. The CDR3 loop is CASSPQQGIKTQYF. In DNA, the CDR3 is TGTGCCAGCAGCCCCCAGCAGGGGATAAAGACCCAGTACTTC.

Concerning this clonotype itself: This sequence may be a read error, since a much larger clone differs from it by one base. V gene TRBV7-4 combines with J gene TRBJ2-7; tentative D call: TRBD2 (5 bases). The CDR3 contains 14 residues. Germline loops: CDR1 SGHVT, CDR2 SQSDAQ. The CDR3 loop reads CAGSLLEGSYEQYF. CDR3 DNA: TGTGCCGGCAGCTTGTTAGAGGGCTCCTACGAGCAGTACTTC. The whole variable domain, remainder taken from reference TRBV7-4 and TRBJ2-7, is GAGVSQSPRYKVAKRGRDVALRCDSISGHVTLYWYRQTLGQGSEVLTYSQSDAQRDKSGRPSGRFSAERPERSVSTLKIQRTEQGDSAVYLCAGSLLEGSYEQYFGPGTRLTVT.

The chain employs TRBV5-1 and TRBJ1-5; TRBD1 matches 7 bases. Trimming removed 9 bases from V and 9 bases from J; junction bases left unmatched: 18. Germline V lookup: CDR1 SGHRS, CDR2 YFSETQ. This CDR3 comprises 15 residues. The CDR3 sequence is CATKGTDRALRPQHF. CDR3 in DNA: TGCGCCACCAAGGGGACAGACCGAGCACTCCGGCCCCAGCATTTT.

This clonotype occurred many times. The chain uses TRBV5-1 and TRBJ2-3; 9 nucleotides line up with TRBD2. The CDR3 length is 16 residues. V gave up 4 bases and J gave up 3 bases; unmatched junction bases: 9. Germline V lookup: CDR1 SGHRS, CDR2 YFSETQ. For the CDR3, the DNA is TGCGCCAGCAGCCCGGGACTAGCAGCACCAACAGATACGCAGTATTTT. Amino acid sequence: CASSPGLAAPTDTQYF.

This clonotype has a count of ten or more. The genes are TRBV3-1 and TRBJ2-2; perhaps TRBD2 as D (6 bases). Between the trimmed V and J ends, which lost 0 bases and 5 bases, there was a span of 13 bases. Germline CDR1 is LGHDT and CDR2 is YNNKEL (reference sequence). The CDR3 is 16 amino acids. CDR3 nucleotide sequence: TGTGCCAGCAGCCAAGACCACTGGGAGGTTACCGGGGAGCTGTTTTTT. Residues: CASSQDHWEVTGELFF.